The entry that follows covers one TCR beta chain sequence. Antigen: not known. Researchers ran the PCR with 60 Vbeta and 13 Jbeta primers. In the original processing: Later, tens of millions of unique TCR beta chains were counted in an analysis, and 8.5 million to 13 million of them were shared. The repertoire was sequenced with immunoSEQ multiplex PCR; TCRdb's copy has only in-frame clones and lacks some. That table supplies the V and J calls and clone size; D and trimming were determined from the DNA. This sample has approximately 150,000 clones, with over 60% found just once. Germline V lookup: CDR1 GTSNPN, CDR2 SVGIG (reference sequence). The CDR3 covers 11 residues. Trimming removed 1 base from V and 5 bases from J, with 6 bases in between. The sample comes from a study of cytomegalovirus exposure and HLA in healthy donors. The study's findings and limits: TCR beta chains numbering about 160 were designated cytomegalovirus-associated.

This sequence originates from a woman aged 25-40 years in good health and CMV-seronegative. V gene TRBV30 combines with J gene TRBJ2-7; possibly TRBD1 for D (6 bases). The material sequenced was PBMCs. The CDR3 loop is CAWSEGDEQYF. DNA for the CDR3: TGTGCCTGGAGTGAGGGGGACGAGCAGTACTTC.